This entry features one T cell receptor beta chain sequence. The V and J ends lost 2 bases and 4 bases respectively, with 2 bases between them. This CDR3 is 11 amino acids long. Germline values: CDR1 MNHNY, CDR2 SVGAGI (reference sequence). The source of the sample is a study of technical replicates of blood from several donors. TCRdb's table, derived via immunoSEQ multiplex PCR, lists solely in-frame clones and lacks some. The table shows tens of thousands of clones, with 95% occurring only once. The TCR comes from a human donor in good health. The chain carries TRBV6-6 and TRBJ2-5; D remains unclear. Source material: T cells isolated from PBMCs. CDR3 coding DNA: TGTGCCAGCAGTTACCGAGAGACCCAGTACTTC. Residues: CASSYRETQYF.